The T cell receptor (beta chain) under discussion was sequenced for a study of blood T cell repertoires in COVID-19. Looking at the study overall: Samples came from the United States, Italy and Spain, spanning acute and convalescent COVID-19. T cells, B-cell-depleted T cells, or PBMCs provided the cDNA or gDNA that served as material.

In the original analysis: By means of reference gene primer amplification, nucleated cell counts were estimated. This table comes from immunoSEQ multiplex PCR, and its TCRdb copy is limited to in-frame clones, with some not included. V, J and clone size reflect that table, while D and trimming were determined from the DNA. The sample comprises approximately 210,000 clones, roughly 82% of which are singletons, and 9.5% to 15% rests with the top ten. J lost 1 base, V lost 1 base, and 3 bases had no gene match. Germline V lookup: CDR1 MGHRA, CDR2 YSYEKL. This CDR3 contains 16 residues. The chain employs TRBV4-1 and TRBJ2-3; 9 bases line up with TRBD2. The receptor comes from a woman aged 40 to 50 with acute or convalescent COVID-19. The sequenced sample was peripheral blood. Here the CDR3 DNA reads TGCGCCAGCAGCCAAGGGGAGCGGGGGGGCACAGATACGCAGTATTTT. Translated, it gives CASSQGERGGTDTQYF.